Given below is one TCR beta chain in context. Antigen specificity is unknown. Stated time point: newly diagnosed GD, antithyroid drugs for less than 3 months. The TCR library was made from RNA that had been extracted from PBMCs in TRIzol. American Thyroid Association guidelines defined how Graves' disease was diagnosed. The TCR beta library used iRepertoire HTBI primers with Arm-PCR amplification of CDR3. TCRdb analysed the multiplex PCR reads with MiXCR anew, one entry per CDR3 protein. The sample gives around 480,000 distinct CDR3 sequences, more than 15% of which show up once; approximately 25% is in the top ten. Trimming shortened V by 9 bases and J by 0 bases, and 14 bases separated the two germline ends. The V gene's germline CDR1 is LNHDA and CDR2 SQIVND (reference sequence). CDR3 size: 14 residues. This entry is derived from a study of regulatory T cells in long-lasting Graves disease. Findings of the study overall: Tissue studied was limited to peripheral blood, excluding thyroid tissue.

This sample also belongs to another study, concerning T cells in Graves' hyperthyroidism and ophthalmopathy. That source reports: Clinical symptoms, serum thyroxine and TRAb, thyroid ultrasound and orbital computed tomography together formed the diagnostic basis. HTBI primers drove first-round RT-PCR of the TCR CDR3.

This TCR derives from a woman aged 40-60 years with Graves disease. The chain is built from TRBV19 and TRBJ1-1, with D perhaps matching TRBD1 (5 bases). The specimen comprised peripheral blood mononuclear cells (PBMCs), sampled at new diagnosis, from a patient treated with antithyroid drugs. CDR3 sequence reads: CASTSDSVNTEAFF. In DNA form, the CDR3 reads TGTGCCAGCACGAGCGACAGTGTGAACACTGAAGCTTTCTTT.